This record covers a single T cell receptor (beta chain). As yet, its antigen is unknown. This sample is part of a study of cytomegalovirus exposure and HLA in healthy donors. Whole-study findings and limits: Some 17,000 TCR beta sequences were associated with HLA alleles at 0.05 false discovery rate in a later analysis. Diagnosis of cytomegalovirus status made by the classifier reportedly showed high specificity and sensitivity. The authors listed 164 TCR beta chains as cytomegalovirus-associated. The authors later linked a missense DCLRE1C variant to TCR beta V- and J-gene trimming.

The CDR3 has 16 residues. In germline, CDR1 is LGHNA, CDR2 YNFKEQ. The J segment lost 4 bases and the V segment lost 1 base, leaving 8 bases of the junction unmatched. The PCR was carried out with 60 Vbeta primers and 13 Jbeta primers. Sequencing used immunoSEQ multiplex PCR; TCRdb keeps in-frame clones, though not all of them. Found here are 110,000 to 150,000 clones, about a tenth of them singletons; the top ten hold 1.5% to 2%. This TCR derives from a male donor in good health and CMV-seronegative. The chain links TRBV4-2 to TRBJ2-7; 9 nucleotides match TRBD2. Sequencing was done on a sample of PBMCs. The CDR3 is CASSQVKASGIYEQYF. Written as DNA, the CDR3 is TGTGCCAGCAGCCAAGTCAAGGCTAGCGGGATTTACGAGCAGTACTTC.